Described below is a single T cell receptor (beta chain) sequence and its context. The antigen is unknown. The data stem from a study of CD8+ T cells in alopecia areata. Study at large: Each day, treated patients took oral tofacitinib twice, at 5 to 10 mg per dose. Study-level findings and limits: Throughout tofacitinib, many expanded lesional clones continued to persist in scalp and blood. Clonality exceeded that of normal scalp in lesional scalp, most notably in alopecia totalis/universalis.

Treatment denoted: oral pan-JAK inhibitor, 5-10 mg twice daily. CD4+ and CD8+ T cells were sorted from PBMCs. RNA extraction and reverse transcription yielded cDNA as sequencing template. Data came from immunoSEQ multiplex PCR; TCRdb stores just in-frame clones and leaves some out. The table has roughly 110,000 clones, around 83% seen once. The TCR originated in a human donor with alopecia areata. The sample consisted of CD8+ T cells sorted from blood, taken at week 24, from a patient treated with tofacitinib.

In DNA form, the CDR3 reads TGTGCCAGTAGTCCAGGGGGAGCTGGGGCCAACGTCCTGACTTTC. The encoded protein is CASSPGGAGANVLTF. The gene calls are TRBV19 and TRBJ2-6, with 7 bases that match TRBD1. Germline V gene lookup returns CDR1 LNHDA and CDR2 SQIVND (reference sequence). J lost 2 bases, V lost 5 bases, and 3 bases had no gene match. The CDR3 is 15 amino acids.